This is a list of T cell receptor beta chains from one sample in a study of shared clonotypes between healthy human individuals. Assay: immunoSEQ multiplex PCR; the TCRdb copy retains only in-frame clones and omits some. The profile covers about 670,000 clones, with approximately 75% appearing a single time and around 2% taken by the ten largest. Sequencing was performed on memory CD4+ T cells sorted from blood. Source of these receptors: a woman under 40 in good health. CDR3s include the opening cysteine and the closing phenylalanine or tryptophan. The D gene is left open where the match is weak. Not all rows give a size; the values are once, few, many and, for expanded clones, a class.

clone_size: .; v_call: TRBV5-1; j_call: TRBJ2-4; d_call: .; cdr3_aa: CASSFQGRSENIQYF; cdr3_nt: TGCGCCAGCAGCTTTCAGGGAAGAAGCGAAAACATTCAGTACTTC
clone_size: .; v_call: TRBV5-1; j_call: TRBJ1-1; d_call: TRBD1; cdr3_aa: CASSVWTDRDNTEAFF; cdr3_nt: TGCGCCAGCAGCGTTTGGACGGACAGGGATAACACTGAAGCTTTCTTT
clone_size: .; v_call: TRBV2; j_call: TRBJ1-1; d_call: .; cdr3_aa: CASRANRVPEAFF; cdr3_nt: TGTGCCAGCAGGGCAAACAGGGTTCCTGAAGCTTTCTTT
clone_size: .; v_call: TRBV2; j_call: TRBJ2-1; d_call: .; cdr3_aa: CASTREREFYNEQFF; cdr3_nt: TGTGCCAGCACCCGTGAGAGGGAATTCTACAATGAGCAGTTCTTC
clone_size: many; v_call: TRBV5-1; j_call: TRBJ2-5; d_call: TRBD1; cdr3_aa: CASNLGDRDGKTQYF; cdr3_nt: TGCGCCAGCAACTTAGGGGACAGGGACGGAAAGACCCAGTACTTC
clone_size: .; v_call: TRBV2; j_call: TRBJ2-7; d_call: .; cdr3_aa: CASSERGTNYEQYF; cdr3_nt: TGTGCCAGCAGTGAAAGGGGGACTAACTACGAGCAGTACTTC
clone_size: .; v_call: TRBV7-3; j_call: TRBJ2-2; d_call: .; cdr3_aa: CASSLGSEGANTGELFF; cdr3_nt: TGTGCCAGCAGCTTAGGATCGGAGGGAGCGAACACCGGGGAGCTGTTTTTT
clone_size: .; v_call: TRBV18; j_call: TRBJ1-2; d_call: .; cdr3_aa: CASSPVKGVIYGYTF; cdr3_nt: TGTGCCAGCTCACCAGTGAAGGGGGTTATCTATGGCTACACCTTC
clone_size: .; v_call: TRBV7-9; j_call: TRBJ2-2; d_call: .; cdr3_aa: CASSSDITRPGELFF; cdr3_nt: TGTGCCAGCAGCTCCGACATCACTAGACCCGGGGAGCTGTTTTTT
clone_size: .; v_call: TRBV18; j_call: TRBJ1-5; d_call: TRBD1; cdr3_aa: CASSPQGQGDQPQHF; cdr3_nt: TGTGCCAGCTCACCACAGGGACAGGGGGATCAGCCCCAGCATTTT
clone_size: .; v_call: TRBV6-1; j_call: TRBJ1-1; d_call: .; cdr3_aa: CASSEVLGGSVAFF; cdr3_nt: TGTGCCAGCAGTGAAGTTTTAGGGGGGTCAGTCGCTTTCTTT
clone_size: .; v_call: TRBV18; j_call: TRBJ1-5; d_call: .; cdr3_aa: CASSPVSSSNQPQHF; cdr3_nt: TGTGCCAGCTCACCTGTTTCGTCTAGCAATCAGCCCCAGCATTTT
clone_size: .; v_call: TRBV28; j_call: TRBJ2-6; d_call: TRBD2; cdr3_aa: CASSSPGGRADGANVLTF; cdr3_nt: TGTGCCAGCAGTTCCCCTGGCGGGAGGGCTGATGGGGCCAACGTCCTGACTTTC
clone_size: few; v_call: TRBV18; j_call: TRBJ2-7; d_call: TRBD1; cdr3_aa: CASSPPGQGDPSYEQYF; cdr3_nt: TGTGCCAGCTCACCGCCGGGACAGGGGGACCCCTCCTACGAGCAGTACTTC
clone_size: .; v_call: TRBV30; j_call: TRBJ1-1; d_call: TRBD1; cdr3_aa: CAWSPLPGTGGMNTEAFF; cdr3_nt: TGTGCCTGGAGTCCCCTCCCCGGGACAGGGGGGATGAACACTGAAGCTTTCTTT
clone_size: .; v_call: TRBV29-1; j_call: TRBJ2-5; d_call: TRBD2; cdr3_aa: CSVENPGGRAVETQYF; cdr3_nt: TGCAGCGTTGAAAACCCGGGCGGGAGGGCCGTTGAGACCCAGTACTTC
clone_size: few; v_call: TRBV5-1; j_call: TRBJ1-3; d_call: TRBD1; cdr3_aa: CASSSGQGGNTIYF; cdr3_nt: TGCGCCAGCAGTTCGGGACAGGGAGGAAACACCATATATTTT
clone_size: .; v_call: TRBV7-9; j_call: TRBJ1-5; d_call: TRBD1; cdr3_aa: CASSWGTDNQPQHF; cdr3_nt: TGTGCCAGCAGCTGGGGGACAGACAATCAGCCCCAGCATTTT
clone_size: .; v_call: TRBV7-9; j_call: TRBJ1-2; d_call: TRBD1; cdr3_aa: CASSLGQGEDNGGYTF; cdr3_nt: TGTGCCAGCAGCTTGGGACAGGGAGAGGATAACGGAGGCTACACCTTC
clone_size: .; v_call: TRBV25-1; j_call: TRBJ2-7; d_call: TRBD2; cdr3_aa: CASSAEGMLAAVSYEQYF; cdr3_nt: TGTGCCAGCAGTGCCGAGGGGATGCTAGCGGCAGTCTCCTACGAGCAGTACTTC
clone_size: .; v_call: TRBV9; j_call: TRBJ1-2; d_call: TRBD1; cdr3_aa: CASSVGGGGGYTF; cdr3_nt: TGTGCCAGCAGCGTAGGAGGGGGCGGTGGCTACACCTTC
clone_size: .; v_call: TRBV11-1; j_call: TRBJ2-5; d_call: .; cdr3_aa: CASTLDRQETQYF; cdr3_nt: TGTGCCAGCACACTAGACAGACAAGAGACCCAGTACTTC
clone_size: .; v_call: TRBV4-1; j_call: TRBJ1-1; d_call: .; cdr3_aa: CASSQDLGFRGTEAFF; cdr3_nt: TGCGCCAGCAGCCAAGATCTCGGGTTCCGAGGGACTGAAGCTTTCTTT